The rows below give T cell receptor beta chains drawn from one sample of a study of beta chain features in type 1 diabetes. Data came from immunoSEQ multiplex PCR; TCRdb stores just in-frame clones and leaves some out. The data hold around 250,000 clones, with over 11% observed a single time. Sample: naive CD4+ T cells from blood. These receptors were collected from a man aged 30 to 39 with type 1 diabetes. Both conserved end residues are part of each CDR3. The D gene is left open where the match is weak. Some rows have no size entry. The others give once, few or many, or a class for an expanded clone.

j_call: TRBJ1-4; d_call: NA; clone_size: NA; v_call: TRBV30; cdr3_nt: TGTGCCTGGAGCGCTACAGGGTTTAATGAAAAACTGTTTTTT; cdr3_aa: CAWSATGFNEKLFF
j_call: TRBJ2-3; d_call: TRBD2; clone_size: few; v_call: TRBV30; cdr3_nt: TGTGCCTGGAGTTCAGGACTAGCGGGAGCGGTAGATACGCAGTATTTT; cdr3_aa: CAWSSGLAGAVDTQYF
j_call: TRBJ2-1; d_call: TRBD1; clone_size: few; v_call: TRBV5-8; cdr3_nt: TGTGCCAGCAGCTTGTGGTTACAGGGGGCTTACAATGAGCAGTTCTTC; cdr3_aa: CASSLWLQGAYNEQFF
j_call: TRBJ2-1; d_call: TRBD2; clone_size: NA; v_call: TRBV5-1; cdr3_nt: TGCGCCAGCAGCCTTGCTGGACTAGCGAACTACAATGAGCAGTTCTTC; cdr3_aa: CASSLAGLANYNEQFF
j_call: TRBJ1-1; d_call: TRBD1; clone_size: NA; v_call: TRBV2; cdr3_nt: TGTGCCAGCAGTGGCACCGGGACAGGGTTTGTGGAAGCTTTCTTT; cdr3_aa: CASSGTGTGFVEAFF
j_call: TRBJ2-3; d_call: NA; clone_size: few; v_call: TRBV5-4; cdr3_nt: TGTGCCAGCACCCCTCAAGCTGGCACAGATACGCAGTATTTT; cdr3_aa: CASTPQAGTDTQYF
j_call: TRBJ2-1; d_call: NA; clone_size: few; v_call: TRBV11-2; cdr3_nt: TGTGCCAGCAGCTTAGCGTTTCCGGGGAGTCAGTGGGCGCGCAATGAGCAGTTCTTC; cdr3_aa: CASSLAFPGSQWARNEQFF
j_call: TRBJ2-1; d_call: NA; clone_size: few; v_call: TRBV9; cdr3_nt: TGTGCCAGCAGCGTAGCAGGCGGGCAGTCCTACAATGAGCAGTTCTTC; cdr3_aa: CASSVAGGQSYNEQFF
j_call: TRBJ2-7; d_call: NA; clone_size: NA; v_call: TRBV5-1; cdr3_nt: TGCGCCAGCCGAGCAACAGCCGGGACTTACTACGAGCAGTACTTC; cdr3_aa: CASRATAGTYYEQYF
j_call: TRBJ2-7; d_call: NA; clone_size: few; v_call: TRBV6-5; cdr3_nt: TGTGCCAGCAGACCTACAGGGAACTACGAGCAGTACTTC; cdr3_aa: CASRPTGNYEQYF
j_call: TRBJ1-5; d_call: NA; clone_size: NA; v_call: TRBV19; cdr3_nt: TGTGCCAGTCGGTCCCTACAGCACAATCAGCCCCAGCATTTT; cdr3_aa: CASRSLQHNQPQHF
j_call: TRBJ2-5; d_call: NA; clone_size: NA; v_call: TRBV20-1; cdr3_nt: TGCAGTGCCCGCCGGGGTACCCAGTACTTC; cdr3_aa: CSARRGTQYF
j_call: TRBJ2-7; d_call: TRBD1; clone_size: NA; v_call: TRBV7-6; cdr3_nt: TGTGCCAGCAGCCCCCTGGGACAGGGGAACACCTACGAGCAGTACTTC; cdr3_aa: CASSPLGQGNTYEQYF
j_call: TRBJ2-7; d_call: TRBD1; clone_size: few; v_call: TRBV4-1; cdr3_nt: TGCGCCAGCAGCCAAGTGGGACAGGGGAGCGACGAGCAGTACTTC; cdr3_aa: CASSQVGQGSDEQYF
j_call: TRBJ2-3; d_call: TRBD2; clone_size: NA; v_call: TRBV5-4; cdr3_nt: TGTGCCAGCAGCACCTCGGGGGGAGCGATCACAGATACGCAGTATTTT; cdr3_aa: CASSTSGGAITDTQYF
j_call: TRBJ2-5; d_call: NA; clone_size: few; v_call: TRBV27; cdr3_nt: TGTGCCAGCAGTTTATCCCAGATCCAAGAGACCCAGTACTTC; cdr3_aa: CASSLSQIQETQYF
j_call: TRBJ2-3; d_call: NA; clone_size: NA; v_call: TRBV10-3; cdr3_nt: TGTGCCATCAGTGGCGGCGGGGAGACCACAGATACGCAGTATTTT; cdr3_aa: CAISGGGETTDTQYF
j_call: TRBJ2-3; d_call: TRBD2; clone_size: NA; v_call: TRBV5-1; cdr3_nt: TGCGCCAGCATCCAAGCGGGGCAAAGCACAGATACGCAGTATTTT; cdr3_aa: CASIQAGQSTDTQYF
j_call: TRBJ2-7; d_call: NA; clone_size: NA; v_call: TRBV6-5; cdr3_nt: TGTGCCAGCAGTTACTCGAGGGTGTCCTACGAGCAGTACTTC; cdr3_aa: CASSYSRVSYEQYF
j_call: TRBJ2-3; d_call: TRBD2; clone_size: few; v_call: TRBV5-4; cdr3_nt: TGTGCCAGCAGCTACCGACTAGCACGGGGCACAGATACGCAGTATTTT; cdr3_aa: CASSYRLARGTDTQYF
j_call: TRBJ2-4; d_call: NA; clone_size: NA; v_call: TRBV19; cdr3_nt: TGTGCCAGTAACCCAGGGGGGTTAGCCAAAAACATTCAGTACTTC; cdr3_aa: CASNPGGLAKNIQYF
j_call: TRBJ2-7; d_call: NA; clone_size: few; v_call: TRBV18; cdr3_nt: TGTGCCAGCTCACCAGCCGGACAACCGTACGAGCAGTACTTC; cdr3_aa: CASSPAGQPYEQYF
j_call: TRBJ2-1; d_call: NA; clone_size: NA; v_call: TRBV2; cdr3_nt: TGTGCCAGCATTGGCAGGGGCACCTACAATGAGCAGTTCTTC; cdr3_aa: CASIGRGTYNEQFF
j_call: TRBJ2-3; d_call: NA; clone_size: few; v_call: TRBV29-1; cdr3_nt: TGCAGCGACAACAGGGTGGGTACGCAGTATTTT; cdr3_aa: CSDNRVGTQYF
j_call: TRBJ2-2; d_call: TRBD2; clone_size: NA; v_call: TRBV27; cdr3_nt: TGTGCCAGCAGACTAGCGGCCGGGGAGCTGTTTTTT; cdr3_aa: CASRLAAGELFF
j_call: TRBJ1-1; d_call: TRBD1; clone_size: NA; v_call: TRBV5-4; cdr3_nt: TGTGCCAGCAGCTTGCCGGCGACAGGGGGGTCAAGTTCGGCTTTCTTT; cdr3_aa: CASSLPATGGSSSAFF
j_call: TRBJ1-5; d_call: TRBD1; clone_size: few; v_call: TRBV6-4; cdr3_nt: TGTGCCAGCAGCGACAGGGGCCATCAGCCCCAGCATTTT; cdr3_aa: CASSDRGHQPQHF
j_call: TRBJ1-2; d_call: TRBD1; clone_size: few; v_call: TRBV2; cdr3_nt: TGTGCCAGCAAGGACAGGGGGCTGAGGGACTATGGCTACACCTTC; cdr3_aa: CASKDRGLRDYGYTF
j_call: TRBJ2-2; d_call: TRBD2; clone_size: few; v_call: TRBV9; cdr3_nt: TGTGCCAGCAGCGTAGGGACTAGCGGGGGGGCGAACACCGGGGAGCTGTTTTTT; cdr3_aa: CASSVGTSGGANTGELFF
j_call: TRBJ1-1; d_call: TRBD1; clone_size: NA; v_call: TRBV29-1; cdr3_nt: TGCAGCGTTGCGCGTGTACAGGGGGGAACTTTCTTT; cdr3_aa: CSVARVQGGTFF
j_call: TRBJ2-2; d_call: TRBD1; clone_size: NA; v_call: TRBV9; cdr3_nt: TGTGCCAGCAGCGCGCGAACCGGGACAGACACCGGGGAGCTGTTTTTT; cdr3_aa: CASSARTGTDTGELFF
j_call: TRBJ2-1; d_call: NA; clone_size: NA; v_call: TRBV19; cdr3_nt: TGTGCCAGTAGTTGGGCAGGGGGGTACAATGAGCAGTTCTTC; cdr3_aa: CASSWAGGYNEQFF
j_call: TRBJ2-5; d_call: NA; clone_size: few; v_call: TRBV2; cdr3_nt: TGTGCCAGCAGTGGTAGTGTGGAGACCCAGTACTTC; cdr3_aa: CASSGSVETQYF
j_call: TRBJ1-4; d_call: NA; clone_size: few; v_call: TRBV4-1; cdr3_nt: TGCGCCAGCCAGACCGGTGGACTCGGTGAAAAACTGTTTTTT; cdr3_aa: CASQTGGLGEKLFF
j_call: TRBJ2-7; d_call: TRBD1; clone_size: NA; v_call: TRBV27; cdr3_nt: TGTGCCAGCAGCCCAACAGGGGTGAGAGAGCAGTACTTC; cdr3_aa: CASSPTGVREQYF
j_call: TRBJ2-3; d_call: TRBD1; clone_size: few; v_call: TRBV19; cdr3_nt: TGTGCCAGCTCCGGGACAGCGAGAGATACGCAGTATTTT; cdr3_aa: CASSGTARDTQYF
j_call: TRBJ2-3; d_call: TRBD2; clone_size: NA; v_call: TRBV4-1; cdr3_nt: TGCGCCAGCAGCCAAGATCAGGCCGGGACTAGCGCCACTAGCACAGATACGCAGTATTTT; cdr3_aa: CASSQDQAGTSATSTDTQYF
j_call: TRBJ2-3; d_call: TRBD1; clone_size: NA; v_call: TRBV7-9; cdr3_nt: TGTGCCAGCAGCTTAACGACCTGGACAGGGTTGGCAGATACGCAGTATTTT; cdr3_aa: CASSLTTWTGLADTQYF
j_call: TRBJ2-7; d_call: TRBD1; clone_size: few; v_call: TRBV30; cdr3_nt: TGTGCCTGGAGACAGGGGTACGAGCAGTACTTC; cdr3_aa: CAWRQGYEQYF
j_call: TRBJ2-7; d_call: TRBD2; clone_size: few; v_call: TRBV2; cdr3_nt: TGTGCCAGCAGGGGGACTAGCGGGGGAGCCTACGAGCAGTACTTC; cdr3_aa: CASRGTSGGAYEQYF
j_call: TRBJ2-3; d_call: NA; clone_size: few; v_call: TRBV6-1; cdr3_nt: TGTGCCAGCAGTGAACCAGGACTTTCAGATACGCAGTATTTT; cdr3_aa: CASSEPGLSDTQYF
j_call: TRBJ1-4; d_call: TRBD1; clone_size: NA; v_call: TRBV7-2; cdr3_nt: TGTGCCAGCAGCCGGGACAGAAGTGCAACTAATGAAAAACTGTTTTTT; cdr3_aa: CASSRDRSATNEKLFF
j_call: TRBJ2-7; d_call: TRBD1; clone_size: NA; v_call: TRBV5-1; cdr3_nt: TGCGCCAGCAGCTTGGCTCCGGGACAGGGCACCTACGAGCAGTACTTC; cdr3_aa: CASSLAPGQGTYEQYF
j_call: TRBJ1-1; d_call: NA; clone_size: few; v_call: TRBV27; cdr3_nt: TGTGCCAGCAGTCCACTAGGGAGCATGAACACTGAAGCTTTCTTT; cdr3_aa: CASSPLGSMNTEAFF
j_call: TRBJ2-3; d_call: TRBD2; clone_size: few; v_call: TRBV11-2; cdr3_nt: TGTGCCAGCAGCGGTCGACTAGCGGGAGAAGATACGCAGTATTTT; cdr3_aa: CASSGRLAGEDTQYF
j_call: TRBJ2-7; d_call: TRBD2; clone_size: NA; v_call: TRBV5-1; cdr3_nt: TGCGCCAGCAGCGTGACGGCGGGAGAACGCGAGCAGTACTTC; cdr3_aa: CASSVTAGEREQYF
j_call: TRBJ2-7; d_call: TRBD1; clone_size: few; v_call: TRBV5-1; cdr3_nt: TGCGCCAGCAGCCGAGGACAGGGGATGCACTACGAGCAGTACTTC; cdr3_aa: CASSRGQGMHYEQYF
j_call: TRBJ1-1; d_call: NA; clone_size: few; v_call: TRBV5-1; cdr3_nt: TGCGCCAGCAGCTTGGTTCAGGGCACTGAAGCTTTCTTT; cdr3_aa: CASSLVQGTEAFF
j_call: TRBJ2-7; d_call: NA; clone_size: few; v_call: TRBV11-2; cdr3_nt: TGTGCCAGCAGCTTTACGGGACACCAATACGAGCAGTACTTC; cdr3_aa: CASSFTGHQYEQYF
j_call: TRBJ1-2; d_call: TRBD1; clone_size: few; v_call: TRBV6-6; cdr3_nt: TGTGCCAGCAGACCCGACAGGGTTGGGTATGGCTACACCTTC; cdr3_aa: CASRPDRVGYGYTF
j_call: TRBJ2-2; d_call: TRBD1; clone_size: NA; v_call: TRBV11-2; cdr3_nt: TGTGCCAGCAGTTCAAGGACAGGGATCGCCGGGGAGCTGTTTTTT; cdr3_aa: CASSSRTGIAGELFF
j_call: TRBJ2-7; d_call: TRBD1; clone_size: NA; v_call: TRBV5-1; cdr3_nt: TGCGCCAGCAGCTTGCGTGGACAGGGGAGCGAGCAGTACTTC; cdr3_aa: CASSLRGQGSEQYF